This T cell receptor (beta chain) was retrieved from a study of cytomegalovirus exposure and HLA in healthy donors. Study-wide findings and caveats: Differences between HLA loci emerged in a later analysis of TCR association rates, with DRB1 most and HLA-C fewest. Specificity for CMV antigens was confirmed in vitro for a few of the CMV-associated chains. The classifier, whose performance was assessed in both the original and validation cohorts, reportedly diagnosed cytomegalovirus status with high specificity and sensitivity. TRBV6-2, TRBV6-3 and some other V segments were excluded as indistinguishable.

PCR primers comprised 60 Vbeta and 13 Jbeta primers. Libraries were prepared by immunoSEQ multiplex PCR; TCRdb keeps only in-frame clonotypes and omits some of them. The sample consists of about 100,000 clones, approximately 74% of them appearing once. The germline gives CDR1 ENHRY, CDR2 SYGVKD. V shed 0 bases and J shed 4 bases, with 10 bases lying between them. This CDR3 contains 15 residues. Points on this clone: What it binds is unknown.

The source of this sequence is a woman in her forties in good health and CMV-seronegative. The gene calls are TRBV10-3 and TRBJ1-3, with D hard to call. What was sequenced was PBMCs. The chain's CDR3 is CAISESYSFGNTIYF. DNA for the CDR3: TGTGCCATCAGTGAGTCGTACAGTTTCGGAAACACCATATATTTT.